The 24 T cell receptor beta chains reported below all come from one sample, sequenced in a study of cytomegalovirus exposure and HLA in healthy donors. PCR amplification relied on 60 Vbeta primers (plus 13 Jbeta primers). Profiling relied on immunoSEQ multiplex PCR, and the TCRdb table lists in-frame clones only, not all of them. This sample has 110,000 to 150,000 clones, with about 75% found just once. Specimen: PBMCs. The receptor set was obtained from a woman aged 25 to 39 in good health and CMV-seronegative.

This chain connects TRBV5-6 to TRBJ1-4; D is unclear. Trimming cost V 1 base and J 7 bases, with 8 bases left between them. The germline CDR1 and CDR2 sequences are SGHDT and YYEEEE. The CDR3 has 13 amino acids. CDR3 nucleotide sequence: TGTGCCAGCAGCTTGAGCAGAGGTGAAAAACTGTTTTTT. This codes for CASSLSRGEKLFF. The full variable domain, its missing parts supplied by reference TRBV5-6 and TRBJ1-4, is DAGVTQSPTHLIKTRGQQVTLRCSPKSGHDTVSWYQQALGQGPQFIFQYYEEEERQRGNFPDRFSGHQFPNYSSELNVNALLLGDSALYLCASSLSRGEKLFFGSGTQLSVL.

This sequence joins TRBV2 and TRBJ2-7; 9 nucleotides agree with TRBD1. Germline assignment: CDR1 SNHLY and CDR2 FYNNEI. Trimming removed 8 bases from V and 5 bases from J; junction bases left unmatched: 16. The CDR3 is made up of 16 amino acids. CDR3 region: CASGDGNRGRVHEQYF. CDR3 DNA sequence: TGTGCCAGCGGCGATGGGAACAGGGGGCGCGTCCACGAGCAGTACTTC. The variable domain in full, completed from reference TRBV2 and TRBJ2-7, reads EPEVTQTPSHQVTQMGQEVILRCVPISNHLYFYWYRQILGQKVEFLVSFYNNEISEKSEIFDDQFSVERPDGSNFTLKIRSTKLEDSAMYFCASGDGNRGRVHEQYFGPGTRLTVT.

This clone has a handful of counts. V is TRBV6-1 and J is TRBJ2-3; TRBD1 agrees at 10 bases. Germline CDR1 MNHNS, CDR2 SASEGT. V dropped 1 base and J dropped 4; count of bases not matched to a gene: 2. The CDR3 contains 15 residues. This chain's CDR3 is CASSEGGTGADTQYF. DNA for the CDR3: TGTGCCAGCAGTGAAGGGGGGACAGGGGCAGATACGCAGTATTTT.

In this sample, this clone turned up once. V and J are TRBV2 and TRBJ2-5; 10 nucleotides line up with TRBD2. The assigned J gene may be wrong: the sequence end matches TRBJ2-7 better. Germline CDR1 is SNHLY and CDR2 is FYNNEI. CDR3 size: 16 residues. The DNA of the CDR3 is TGTGCCAGCAGTGAGCCCGGACTAGCGGCCGGCTACGAGCAGTACTTC. This codes for CASSEPGLAAGYEQYF.

The chain employs TRBV9 and TRBJ2-2; 8 bases agree with TRBD1. This CDR3 is 16 amino acids long. The germline CDR1 and CDR2 sequences are SGDLS and YYNGEE. V trimming: 2 bases; J trimming: 6 bases; junction bases outside the gene matches: 9. The CDR3 DNA is TGTGCCAGCAGCGTTTGGGACAGGAATTGGCCCGGGGAGCTGTTTTTT. Translating gives CASSVWDRNWPGELFF.

The rearrangement links TRBV25-1 to TRBJ2-3; D is perhaps TRBD2 (6 bases). The V gene lost 0 bases and the J gene lost 2 bases, with 12 bases spanning the gap. This CDR3 comprises 16 residues. Germline values: CDR1 MGHDK, CDR2 SYGVNS. The CDR3 DNA sequence: TGTGCCAGCAGTGAATATAAGGGAGGTCTCACAGATACGCAGTATTTT. The encoded protein is CASSEYKGGLTDTQYF. The whole variable domain, remainder taken from reference TRBV25-1 and TRBJ2-3, is EADIYQTPRYLVIGTGKKITLECSQTMGHDKMYWYQQDPGMELHLIHYSYGVNSTEKGDLSSESTVSRIRTEHFPLTLESARPSHTSQYLCASSEYKGGLTDTQYFGPGTRLTVL.

This rearrangement joins TRBV6-6 to TRBJ2-2; 9 positions agree with TRBD1. V lost 4 bases and J lost 7; bases outside the gene matches: 4. The CDR3 consists of 14 residues. The germline V gene has CDR1 MNHNY and CDR2 SVGAGI (reference sequence). The CDR3 DNA is TGTGCCAGCAGTTGGGACAGGGTGGACGGGGAGCTGTTTTTT. Protein: CASSWDRVDGELFF.

V is TRBV13 and J is TRBJ1-1, with 12 bases fitting TRBD1. Germline V lookup: CDR1 PRHDT, CDR2 FYEKMQ (reference sequence). This CDR3 is 16 amino acids long. J gave up 5 bases and V 8 bases, and 12 bases lay outside the gene matches. The CDR3 is CASFFRDRGLGTEAFF. CDR3 in DNA: TGTGCCAGCTTCTTCCGGGACAGGGGGCTCGGAACTGAAGCTTTCTTT.

The rearrangement joins TRBV5-6 to TRBJ1-6; weak D call: TRBD1 (6 bases). Germline assignment: CDR1 SGHDT and CDR2 YYEEEE. CDR3 size: 14 residues. Trimming removed 0 bases from V and 7 bases from J, with 8 bases in between. CDR3 nucleotide sequence: TGTGCCAGCAGCTTGGTACAGGGAAATTCACCCCTCCACTTT. Translation: CASSLVQGNSPLHF.

In this sample, this clone turned up many times. This rearrangement joins TRBV6-5 to TRBJ2-7, with D possibly matching TRBD1 (6 bases). Germline CDR1 is MNHEY and CDR2 is SVGAGI. This CDR3 comprises 15 residues. Between the trimmed V and J ends, which lost 0 bases and 2 bases, there was a span of 11 bases. The CDR3 DNA reads TGTGCCAGCAGTTACTCGAGCGGACAGACCTACGAGCAGTACTTC. It encodes CASSYSSGQTYEQYF.

The chain carries TRBV11-2 and TRBJ1-2; 11 positions agree with TRBD1. The V segment lost 4 bases and the J segment 2 bases; nucleotides outside the gene matches: 3. This CDR3 contains 15 residues. Germline V gives CDR1 SGHAT, CDR2 FQNNGV. The CDR3 spells CASSWTGGLNYGYTF. The CDR3 DNA reads as TGTGCCAGCAGCTGGACAGGGGGCCTAAACTATGGCTACACCTTC.

This sequence joins TRBV25-1 and TRBJ2-1, with 7 positions matching TRBD1. With 5 bases clipped from V and 0 bases from J, the junction kept 4 bases outside the gene matches. Germline CDR1 reads MGHDK; CDR2 reads SYGVNS. The CDR3 loop spans 15 amino acids. The CDR3 DNA follows: TGTGCCAGCAGTAAGAGGACAGGCTCCTACAATGAGCAGTTCTTC. Protein: CASSKRTGSYNEQFF.

The CDR3 sequence is CASSERGLEQFF. CDR3 nucleotide sequence: TGTGCCAGCAGTGAACGCGGGCTAGAACAGTTCTTC. The genes are TRBV6-1 and TRBJ2-1; the D gene is possibly TRBD2 (5 bases). V shed 2 bases and J shed 13 bases, with 12 bases lying between them. Germline V gene sequence: CDR1 MNHNS, CDR2 SASEGT. The CDR3 is 12 amino acids.

V and J are TRBV5-5 and TRBJ1-1, with a weak D call TRBD1 (6 bases). This CDR3 spans 17 amino acids. Trimming removed 4 bases at V and 1 base at J, with 20 bases between. Germline V gene data show CDR1 as SGHKS and CDR2 as YYEKEE (reference sequence). The CDR3 coding sequence is TGTGCCAGCAGCGATCGCGGACAGCCTATTGGGAACACTGAAGCTTTCTTT. Translating gives CASSDRGQPIGNTEAFF.

This clone was found once. V is TRBV5-1 and J is TRBJ1-6; unclear D gene. With 2 bases removed from V and 6 bases from J, the gap between germline ends came to 24 bases. CDR1 and CDR2 from the germline V gene are SGHRS and YFSETQ. The CDR3 runs to 19 residues. This CDR3 reads CASSFEKEAYSGGNSPLHF. The CDR3 DNA reads TGCGCCAGCAGCTTTGAAAAGGAAGCCTACTCAGGAGGTAATTCACCCCTCCACTTT.

This sequence joins TRBV5-1 and TRBJ2-5, with D hard to call. The CDR3 extends over 14 amino acids. Germline V gene lookup returns CDR1 SGHRS and CDR2 YFSETQ. Deletions cut 0 bases from V and 1 base from J, with 7 bases between. As DNA, the CDR3 is TGCGCCAGCAGCTTGGGGTGGAGCCAAGAGACCCAGTACTTC. Translating it yields CASSLGWSQETQYF.

The V and J genes are TRBV2 and TRBJ1-4; TRBD1 matches 7 bases. CDR1 is SNHLY, CDR2 FYNNEI, per germline. This CDR3 is 16 amino acids long. Trimming cost V 0 bases and J 7 bases; bases outside gene matches: 8. The CDR3 spells CASSEALGQMIEKLFF. The CDR3 region has the DNA TGTGCCAGCAGTGAAGCTCTGGGACAGATGATTGAAAAACTGTTTTTT.

This clone was observed a few times. This rearrangement joins TRBV6-1 to TRBJ2-5, with 7 bases fitting TRBD1. Germline V gene data show CDR1 as MNHNS and CDR2 as SASEGT. V was pared by 9 bases and J by 2 bases, with 6 bases of the junction left unmatched. This CDR3 contains 13 residues. CDR3 loop: CASHGTEQETQYF. CDR3 coding DNA: TGTGCCAGTCATGGGACAGAACAAGAGACCCAGTACTTC.

The V gene is TRBV5-1, the J gene TRBJ1-1; D gene ambiguous. The CDR3 is 14 amino acids. Trimming stripped 4 bases from V and 2 bases from J, with 12 bases between. CDR1 and CDR2 from the germline V gene are SGHRS and YFSETQ. CDR3 nucleotides: TGCGCCAGCAGCCATTCAGTGTTAAACACTGAAGCTTTCTTT. Translated, it gives CASSHSVLNTEAFF.

The chain couples TRBV15 to TRBJ2-5, with D possibly TRBD1 on 5 matching bases. The germline V gene encodes CDR1 LNHNV and CDR2 YYDKDF (reference sequence). This CDR3 is built from 15 residues. V lost 0 bases and J 2 bases, leaving 10 bases between the germline ends. CDR3 amino acids: CATSRDRSGQETQYF. For the CDR3, the DNA is TGTGCCACCAGCAGAGATCGCTCAGGGCAAGAGACCCAGTACTTC.

This chain connects TRBV4-1 to TRBJ2-3, with 10 bases matching TRBD2. From germline, CDR1 is MGHRA and CDR2 YSYEKL. V was pared by 2 bases and J by 4 bases, with 15 bases of the junction left unmatched. This CDR3 contains 19 residues. Here the CDR3 DNA reads TGCGCCAGCAGCCAACGAGCGAGCGGGGGGGCTCACGGGGCAGATACGCAGTATTTT. Protein product: CASSQRASGGAHGADTQYF.

The chain combines TRBV5-1 with TRBJ1-2, with D perhaps matching TRBD1 (5 bases). V gave up 0 bases and J gave up 5 bases, with 14 bases separating them. The germline V gene encodes CDR1 SGHRS and CDR2 YFSETQ. CDR3 length: 15 residues. This chain's CDR3 is CASSLVSGPDYGYTF. The CDR3 region has the DNA TGCGCCAGCAGCTTGGTCTCAGGGCCAGATTATGGCTACACCTTC.

This chain links TRBV5-1 with TRBJ1-2; D gene unclear. The CDR3 loop spans 14 amino acids. V dropped 1 base and J dropped 0 bases, with 7 bases sitting between them. Germline CDR1 SGHRS, CDR2 YFSETQ. CDR3 bases: TGCGCCAGCAGCTTGACGGGGTCTAACTATGGCTACACCTTC. Its protein is CASSLTGSNYGYTF.

The chain links TRBV7-2 to TRBJ2-3, with a tentative D call TRBD2 (7 bases). Per germline, CDR1 SGHTA and CDR2 FQGNSA. This CDR3 is 15 amino acids long. Trimming pared 6 bases from V and 5 bases from J, leaving 18 bases between. CDR3: CASSTGGGRIDTQYF. The CDR3 DNA sequence: TGTGCCAGCAGTACCGGCGGGGGCCGGATAGATACGCAGTATTTT.